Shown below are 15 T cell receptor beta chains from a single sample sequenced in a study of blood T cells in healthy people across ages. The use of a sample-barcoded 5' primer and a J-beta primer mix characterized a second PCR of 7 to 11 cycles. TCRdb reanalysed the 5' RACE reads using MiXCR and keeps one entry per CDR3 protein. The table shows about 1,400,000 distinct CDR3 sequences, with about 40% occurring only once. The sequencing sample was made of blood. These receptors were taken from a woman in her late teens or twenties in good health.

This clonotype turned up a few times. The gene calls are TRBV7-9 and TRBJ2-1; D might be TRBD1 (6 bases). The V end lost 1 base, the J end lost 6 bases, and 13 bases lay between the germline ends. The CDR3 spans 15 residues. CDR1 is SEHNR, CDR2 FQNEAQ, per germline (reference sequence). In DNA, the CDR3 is TGTGCCAGCAGCTTAGTTAGTCTGGGGGCCAATGAGCAGTTCTTC. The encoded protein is CASSLVSLGANEQFF.

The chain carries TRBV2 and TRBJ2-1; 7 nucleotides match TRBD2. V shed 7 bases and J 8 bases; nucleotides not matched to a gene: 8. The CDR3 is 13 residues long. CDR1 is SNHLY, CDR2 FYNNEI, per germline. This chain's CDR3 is CASTGGSGDEQFF. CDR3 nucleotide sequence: TGTGCCAGCACTGGCGGGAGTGGCGATGAGCAGTTCTTC.

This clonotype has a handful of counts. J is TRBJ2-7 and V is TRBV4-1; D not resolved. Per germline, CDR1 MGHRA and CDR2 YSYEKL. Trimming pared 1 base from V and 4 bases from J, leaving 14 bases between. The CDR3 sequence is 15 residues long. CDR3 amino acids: CASSQVRTAPYEQYF. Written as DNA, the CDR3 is TGCGCCAGCAGCCAAGTCCGTACGGCTCCATACGAGCAGTACTTC.

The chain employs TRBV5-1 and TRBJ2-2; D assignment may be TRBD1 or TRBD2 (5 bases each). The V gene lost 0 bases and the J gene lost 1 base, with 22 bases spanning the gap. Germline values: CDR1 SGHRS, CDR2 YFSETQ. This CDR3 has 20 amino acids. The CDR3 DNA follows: TGCGCCAGCAGCTTGGTACCCCCGCCGTCGGGGCTTCAGAACACCGGGGAGCTGTTTTTT. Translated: CASSLVPPPSGLQNTGELFF. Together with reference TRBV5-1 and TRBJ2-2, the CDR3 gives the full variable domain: KAGVTQTPRYLIKTRGQQVTLSCSPISGHRSVSWYQQTPGQGLQFLFEYFSETQRNKGNFPGRFSGRQFSNSRSEMNVSTLELGDSALYLCASSLVPPPSGLQNTGELFFGEGSRLTVL.

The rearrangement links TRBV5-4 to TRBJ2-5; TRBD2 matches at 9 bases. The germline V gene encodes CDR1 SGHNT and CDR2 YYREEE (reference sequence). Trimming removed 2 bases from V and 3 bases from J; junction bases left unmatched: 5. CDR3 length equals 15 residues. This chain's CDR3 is CASSLGSGRKETQYF. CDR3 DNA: TGTGCCAGCAGCTTAGGTAGCGGGAGAAAAGAGACCCAGTACTTC.

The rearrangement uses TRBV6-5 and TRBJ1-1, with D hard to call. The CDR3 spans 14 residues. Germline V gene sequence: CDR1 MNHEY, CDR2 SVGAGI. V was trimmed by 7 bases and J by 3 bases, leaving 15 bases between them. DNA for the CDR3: TGTGCCAGCACTCGAGGACGGACTCACACTGAAGCTTTCTTT. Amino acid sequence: CASTRGRTHTEAFF.

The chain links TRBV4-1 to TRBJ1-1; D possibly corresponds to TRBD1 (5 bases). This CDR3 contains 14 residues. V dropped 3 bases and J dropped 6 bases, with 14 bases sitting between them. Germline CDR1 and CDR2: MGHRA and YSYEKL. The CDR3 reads CASSHPDGDPEAFF. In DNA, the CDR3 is TGCGCCAGCAGCCACCCGGACGGGGACCCTGAAGCTTTCTTT.

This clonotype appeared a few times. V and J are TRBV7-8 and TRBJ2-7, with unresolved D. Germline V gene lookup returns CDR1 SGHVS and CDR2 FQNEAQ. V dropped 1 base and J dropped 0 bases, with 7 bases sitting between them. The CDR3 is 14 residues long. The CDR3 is CASSLGRYSYEQYF. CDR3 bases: TGTGCCAGCAGCTTAGGACGGTACTCCTACGAGCAGTACTTC.

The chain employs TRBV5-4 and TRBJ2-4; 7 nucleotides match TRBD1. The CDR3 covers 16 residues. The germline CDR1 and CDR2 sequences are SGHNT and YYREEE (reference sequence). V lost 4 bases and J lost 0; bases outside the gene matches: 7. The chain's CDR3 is CASSATDRKAKNIQYF. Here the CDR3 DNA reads TGTGCCAGCAGCGCTACGGACAGGAAAGCCAAAAACATTCAGTACTTC.

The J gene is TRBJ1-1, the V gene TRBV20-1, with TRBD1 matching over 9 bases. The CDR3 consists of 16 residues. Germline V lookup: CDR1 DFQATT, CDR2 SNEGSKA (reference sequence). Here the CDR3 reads CSGTGREWGENTEAFF. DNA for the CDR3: TGCAGCGGGACAGGGAGGGAATGGGGAGAGAACACTGAAGCTTTCTTT.

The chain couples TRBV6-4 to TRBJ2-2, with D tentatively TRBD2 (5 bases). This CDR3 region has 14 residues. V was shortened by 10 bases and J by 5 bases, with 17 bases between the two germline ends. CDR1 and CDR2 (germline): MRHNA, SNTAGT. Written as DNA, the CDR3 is TGTGCCAACTTCGGGGAACCAGGAACCGGGGAGCTGTTTTTT. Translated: CANFGEPGTGELFF.

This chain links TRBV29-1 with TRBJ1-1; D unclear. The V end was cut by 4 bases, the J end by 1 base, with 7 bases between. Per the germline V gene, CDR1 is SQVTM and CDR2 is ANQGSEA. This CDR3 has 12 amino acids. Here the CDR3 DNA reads TGCAGCGTTGGGCAACCGAACACTGAAGCTTTCTTT. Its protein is CSVGQPNTEAFF.

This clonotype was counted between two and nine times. CDR3 sequence reads: CSARDMRSRVAETQYF. As DNA, the CDR3 is TGCAGTGCTAGAGATATGAGATCGCGGGTTGCGGAGACCCAGTACTTC. The chain couples TRBV20-1 to TRBJ2-5; perhaps TRBD2 as D (5 bases). Trimming removed 0 bases at V and 5 bases at J, with 19 bases between. The length of the CDR3 is 16 residues. Germline V gene lookup returns CDR1 DFQATT and CDR2 SNEGSKA (reference sequence).

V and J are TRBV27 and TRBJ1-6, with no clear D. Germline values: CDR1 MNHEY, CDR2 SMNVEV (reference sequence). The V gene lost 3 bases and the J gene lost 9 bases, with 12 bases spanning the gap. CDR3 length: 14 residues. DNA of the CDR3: TGTGCCAGCAGTTTTTGGCAGGATGTTTCACCCCTCCACTTT. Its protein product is CASSFWQDVSPLHF.

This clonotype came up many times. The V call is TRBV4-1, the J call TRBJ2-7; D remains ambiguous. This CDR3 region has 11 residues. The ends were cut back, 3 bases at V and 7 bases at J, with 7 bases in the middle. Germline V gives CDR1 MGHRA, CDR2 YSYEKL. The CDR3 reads CASSHNWEQYF. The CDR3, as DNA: TGCGCCAGCAGCCACAATTGGGAGCAGTACTTC.